One and the same sample provided the 22 T cell receptor beta chains below, sequenced in a study of blood T cell repertoires in COVID-19. The protocol was immunoSEQ multiplex PCR, while the TCRdb copy is restricted to in-frame clones and leaves out a portion. The data show some 190,000 clones, with roughly three quarters seen just once and roughly 7.8% held by the top ten. The sequenced sample was peripheral blood. These receptors were collected from a woman aged 45-60 years with active or convalescent COVID-19.

The gene calls are TRBV9 and TRBJ2-3, with 12 bases matching TRBD2. Looked up from germline, CDR1 is SGDLS and CDR2 is YYNGEE. V lost 6 bases and J lost 6; bases outside the gene matches: 5. CDR3 length equals 14 residues. The CDR3: CASTGTSGSDTQYF. The CDR3, as DNA: TGTGCCAGCACGGGGACTAGCGGGTCCGATACGCAGTATTTT.

The genes are TRBV18 and TRBJ2-7; 11 positions match TRBD1. The CDR3 is 19 amino acids. Germline lookup yields CDR1 KGHSH and CDR2 LQKENI. V gave up 3 bases and J gave up 3 bases; unmatched junction bases: 16. The CDR3 is CASSPRNFGTGGENYEQYF. In nucleotides, the CDR3 is TGTGCCAGCTCACCCAGAAACTTTGGGACAGGGGGGGAAAACTACGAGCAGTACTTC.

This clone was counted a few times. The V call is TRBV5-1, the J call TRBJ1-2; 7 nucleotides align to TRBD1. V lost 1 base to trimming and J lost 8 bases; unmatched junction nucleotides: 8. The CDR3 runs 14 residues. CDR1 is SGHRS and CDR2 is YFSETQ in the germline V gene. The CDR3 region is CASSLSAGGSGYTF. The CDR3, as DNA: TGCGCCAGCAGCTTGTCCGCAGGGGGGAGCGGCTACACCTTC.

This clone was seen only a few times. The V and J genes are TRBV3-1 (or the pseudogene TRBV3-2) and TRBJ2-1, with a tentative D call TRBD2 (6 bases). The germline CDR1 and CDR2 sequences are LGHDT and YNNKEL (reference sequence). V lost 1 base and J lost 2, with 27 bases in between. There are 21 residues in the CDR3. CDR3 amino acids: CASSQGGSGTSNWGTYNEQFF. Written as DNA, the CDR3 is TGTGCCAGCAGCCAAGGAGGTAGCGGAACCTCTAACTGGGGTACCTACAATGAGCAGTTCTTC.

This clone was recorded at least ten times. This chain links TRBV6-4 with TRBJ2-1, with D unresolved. The V and J ends lost 5 bases and 0 bases respectively, with 8 bases between them. This CDR3 is 14 amino acids long. Per germline, CDR1 MRHNA and CDR2 SNTAGT. DNA of the CDR3: TGTGCCAGCAGTCCCGAGAGCTCCTACAATGAGCAGTTCTTC. Translation gives CASSPESSYNEQFF.

This chain connects TRBV21-1 to TRBJ1-2; the D call of TRBD1 is as the table states it, not checked on the DNA. TRBV21-1 is a recognized pseudogene. The CDR3 runs 13 residues. The CDR3 DNA follows: TGTGCCAGCAGCGTTGACAGGGGGAATGGCTACACCTTC. It codes for CASSVDRGNGYTF.

On this clone: The same CDR3 is also encoded by other DNA sequences in this sample. This chain joins TRBV7-9 and TRBJ2-7; perhaps TRBD1 as D (6 bases). From germline, CDR1 is SEHNR and CDR2 FQNEAQ (reference sequence). V was pared by 5 bases and J by 4 bases, with 9 bases between. The CDR3 has 12 amino acids. The CDR3 region has the DNA TGTGCCAGCAGCCTTCAGGGGTACGAGCAGTACTTC. This translates into CASSLQGYEQYF.

This clone occurred once. The chain uses TRBV18 and TRBJ1-2; D may be TRBD1 (5 bases). Germline CDR1 KGHSH, CDR2 LQKENI. V gave up 2 bases and J gave up 4 bases, with 11 bases separating them. The CDR3 length is 14 residues. The CDR3 sequence is CASSPGRDTYGYTF. The CDR3 DNA is TGTGCCAGCTCACCAGGCAGGGATACCTATGGCTACACCTTC. Full variable domain (outside the CDR3, taken from reference TRBV18 and TRBJ1-2): NAGVMQNPRHLVRRRGQEARLRCSPMKGHSHVYWYRQLPEEGLKFMVYLQKENIIDESGMPKERFSAEFPKEGPSILRIQQVVRGDSAAYFCASSPGRDTYGYTFGSGTRLTVV.

The genes are TRBV3-1 (or the pseudogene TRBV3-2) and TRBJ1-1; tentatively, D is TRBD1 (6 bases). V was pared by 3 bases and J by 1 base, with 9 bases between. Germline CDR1 and CDR2: LGHDT and YNNKEL (reference sequence). This CDR3 spans 14 amino acids. CDR3 nucleotides: TGTGCCAGCAGCCACACGGACAGGAACACTGAAGCTTTCTTT. As protein: CASSHTDRNTEAFF.

The CDR3 DNA reads as TGCGCCAGCAGCCAAGAGATTAGCGGCTTCGGGAATGAGCAGTTCTTC. Translating gives CASSQEISGFGNEQFF. The chain carries TRBV4-3 and TRBJ2-1; weak D call: TRBD2 (6 bases). The CDR3 sequence is 16 residues long. Deletions cut 0 bases from V and 7 bases from J, with 16 bases between. Germline V gene lookup returns CDR1 LGHNA and CDR2 YSLEER.

The chain has TRBV19 and TRBJ2-2; TRBD2 agrees at 9 bases. Germline CDR1 and CDR2: LNHDA and SQIVND (reference sequence). Germline trimming cut 6 bases from V and 4 bases from J; bases unmatched to any gene: 9. CDR3 length: 16 residues. The CDR3 nucleotides are TGTGCCAGTAGCGGACCGCGGGGGGGCGGCACCGGGGAGCTGTTTTTT. Translation: CASSGPRGGGTGELFF.

V is TRBV7-9 and J is TRBJ2-3; 9 bases are shared with TRBD2. Germline V gene data show CDR1 as SEHNR and CDR2 as FQNEAQ (reference sequence). V lost 5 bases, J lost 4 bases, and 7 bases stayed unmatched. The CDR3 loop spans 15 amino acids. The CDR3 DNA reads as TGTGCCAGCAGCCTTACTAGCGGGTGGGCAGATACGCAGTATTTT. Protein: CASSLTSGWADTQYF.

The chain carries TRBV28 and TRBJ2-2; perhaps TRBD2 as D (6 bases). Germline CDR1 and CDR2: MDHEN and SYDVKM. Trimming shortened V by 2 bases and J by 4 bases, and 14 bases separated the two germline ends. The CDR3 is 16 residues long. The DNA for the CDR3 is TGTGCCAGCAGTTTAATCTCGGAGGGAGCCACCGGGGAGCTGTTTTTT. Translating it yields CASSLISEGATGELFF.

J is TRBJ2-7 and V is TRBV5-1; 10 bases fit TRBD1. The CDR3 loop spans 15 amino acids. J was trimmed by 6 bases and V by 3 bases; bases with no gene match: 9. CDR1 is SGHRS, CDR2 YFSETQ, per germline. CDR3 region: CASSSRDRGFGEQYF. In DNA form, the CDR3 reads TGCGCCAGCAGCTCCCGGGACAGGGGCTTTGGCGAGCAGTACTTC.

This clone showed up just a few times. The chain couples TRBV2 to TRBJ1-2; 7 nucleotides align to TRBD1. The CDR3 consists of 14 residues. Germline loops: CDR1 SNHLY, CDR2 FYNNEI. Losses at the gene ends were 8 bases for V and 1 base for J; bases not matched to a gene: 7. CDR3 nucleotide sequence: TGTGCCAGCCGGGGACAGACCATTAACTATGGCTACACCTTC. Translation gives CASRGQTINYGYTF.

The gene calls are TRBV27 and TRBJ2-5, with D possibly TRBD1 on 5 matching bases. Germline lookup yields CDR1 MNHEY and CDR2 SMNVEV (reference sequence). There are 14 residues in the CDR3. Trimming removed 2 bases at V and 2 bases at J, with 9 bases between. CDR3 residues: CASSLRGRQETQYF. CDR3 DNA sequence: TGTGCCAGCAGTTTAAGGGGCAGACAAGAGACCCAGTACTTC.

V usage is TRBV19 and J usage is TRBJ1-5; 8 nucleotides match TRBD1. Germline values: CDR1 LNHDA, CDR2 SQIVND (reference sequence). The V and J ends lost 5 bases and 3 bases, in that order; junction bases with no gene match: 9. The length of the CDR3 is 16 residues. The CDR3 loop is CASSPRTGWNNQPQHF. CDR3 sequence (DNA): TGTGCCAGTAGTCCTCGGACAGGGTGGAACAATCAGCCCCAGCATTTT.

The chain recombines TRBV18 with TRBJ1-1; D unresolved. This CDR3 contains 13 residues. Trimming stripped 2 bases from V and 1 base from J, with 5 bases between. Germline V lookup: CDR1 KGHSH, CDR2 LQKENI. The CDR3: CASSPNKNTEAFF. DNA of the CDR3: TGTGCCAGCTCACCAAATAAGAACACTGAAGCTTTCTTT.

This chain uses TRBV19 with TRBJ2-2; D is possibly TRBD2 (5 bases). The CDR3 runs to 15 residues. Germline CDR1 is LNHDA and CDR2 is SQIVND (reference sequence). V dropped 3 bases and J dropped 5 bases, with 13 bases sitting between them. The CDR3 loop reads CASSIEGIRTGELFF. The CDR3 DNA reads as TGTGCCAGTAGTATTGAGGGAATTAGGACCGGGGAGCTGTTTTTT.

Here the CDR3 reads CASSPQGGHYSYNEQFF. The CDR3 DNA is TGTGCCAGCAGCCCACAGGGTGGCCACTACTCCTACAATGAGCAGTTCTTC. The rearrangement joins TRBV7-3 to TRBJ2-1; D is possibly TRBD1 (6 bases). This CDR3 region has 17 residues. The germline gives CDR1 SGHTA, CDR2 FQGTGA. Trimming removed 5 bases from V and 0 bases from J, with 17 bases in between.

The genes are TRBV29-1 and TRBJ1-1; D unresolved. V shed 8 bases and J shed 0 bases, with 13 bases lying between them. CDR1 is SQVTM and CDR2 is ANQGSEA in the germline V gene. The CDR3 covers 13 residues. Written as DNA, the CDR3 is TGCAGCTCAAGACACGGGATGAACACTGAAGCTTTCTTT. Translated, it gives CSSRHGMNTEAFF.

This clone was counted only a few times. The V and J genes are TRBV27 and TRBJ2-1; 8 nucleotides align to TRBD2. The V and J ends lost 5 bases and 4 bases, in that order; junction bases with no gene match: 4. There are 14 residues in the CDR3. The germline gives CDR1 MNHEY, CDR2 SMNVEV (reference sequence). The CDR3 bases are TGTGCCAGCAGTCTTAGCGGGAAATACAATGAGCAGTTCTTC. This gives the protein CASSLSGKYNEQFF.